This T cell receptor (beta chain) is from a study of blood T cells in healthy people across ages. Through a sample-barcoded 5' primer and a J-beta primer mix, a second PCR was run for roughly 6 to 12 cycles. Using its own MiXCR run on the 5' RACE reads, TCRdb lists one record per CDR3 protein. Of around 690,000 distinct CDR3 sequences in the sample, 58% are singletons; the top ten hold about two fifths. The sequence derives from a man in his 60s in good health. The sample was blood.

CDR3 bases: TGTGCCAGCAGCCAAGATTCCTCTCAGGGGCTGGAGACCCAGTACTTC. This encodes CASSQDSSQGLETQYF. This chain uses TRBV14 with TRBJ2-5, with D possibly being TRBD1 (6 bases). CDR3 length equals 16 residues. V lost 0 bases and J 5 bases, leaving 16 bases between the germline ends. Looked up from germline, CDR1 is SGHDN and CDR2 is FVKESK.